A selection of T cell receptor beta chains follows, all from one sample in a study of T cell responses to AZD1222 COVID-19 vaccine. The method was immunoSEQ multiplex PCR; TCRdb's version includes in-frame clones alone and lacks a portion of them. Of approximately 73,000 clones listed, less than 90% are singletons. The sample consisted of peripheral blood, taken on day 0 of AZD1222 vaccination. Every receptor here comes from an adult in good health. Both conserved end residues are part of each CDR3. A D gene is named only where the DNA matches it firmly. Part of the rows lack a size; the others show once, few, many or a class for expanded clones.

v_call	clone_size	j_call	d_call	cdr3_nt	cdr3_aa
TRBV7-9	-	TRBJ1-1	TRBD1	TGTGCCAGCAGCATGGGACAGGGAGGAACTGAAGCTTTCTTT	CASSMGQGGTEAFF
TRBV5-6	once	TRBJ2-5	TRBD1	TGTGCCAGCAGCCTACCAGGGACAGGGACAGAGACCCAGTACTTC	CASSLPGTGTETQYF
TRBV4-2	-	TRBJ1-6	-	TGTGCCAGCAGCCAAGGTTTCACCCGAGGCGCCTATAATTCACCCCTCCACTTT	CASSQGFTRGAYNSPLHF
TRBV5-1	-	TRBJ2-2	-	TGCGCCAGCAGCTTGGTACCTGTGGGGACCAACACCGGGGAGCTGTTTTTT	CASSLVPVGTNTGELFF
TRBV28	-	TRBJ2-5	-	TGTGCCAGCCAACGGGACTACCAAGAGACCCAGTACTTC	CASQRDYQETQYF
TRBV15	-	TRBJ1-5	-	TGTGCCACCAGCAGAGATCGCCAACAACATAGCAATCAGCCCCAGCATTTT	CATSRDRQQHSNQPQHF
TRBV5-5	-	TRBJ2-7	TRBD2	TGTGCCAGCAGCTTGGGTAGCGGGGTCGGCGAGCAGTACTTC	CASSLGSGVGEQYF
TRBV19	-	TRBJ2-3	-	TGTGCCAGTAGTATTGGTGGGAGCACAGATACGCAGTATTTT	CASSIGGSTDTQYF
TRBV12-3/TRBV12-4	-	TRBJ2-7	-	TGTGCCAGCAGTTTGACGTACGAGCAGTACTTC	CASSLTYEQYF
TRBV10-1	once	TRBJ1-2	-	TGCGCCAGCAGTGCACAGGGCTATGGCTACACCTTC	CASSAQGYGYTF
TRBV11-3	-	TRBJ2-5	-	TGTGCCAGCAGCGCAGACCAAGAGACCCAGTACTTC	CASSADQETQYF
TRBV20-1	-	TRBJ1-2	-	TGCAGTGGGGGTCAGCGCTATGGCTACACCTTC	CSGGQRYGYTF
TRBV18	-	TRBJ1-6	-	TGTGCCAGCTCACCATTCCCTAATTCACCCCTCCACTTT	CASSPFPNSPLHF
TRBV7-9	once	TRBJ1-3	-	TGTGCCAGCAGACCGACAGGCGGGCCTGGAAACACCATATATTTT	CASRPTGGPGNTIYF
TRBV2	-	TRBJ1-3	-	TGTGCCAGCAGTGATAGTTACGGTAGAAACACCATATATTTT	CASSDSYGRNTIYF
TRBV7-2	few	TRBJ1-4	-	TGTGCCAGCAGCTTAATCAGACTCCTGAATGAAAAACTGTTTTTT	CASSLIRLLNEKLFF
TRBV9	-	TRBJ1-2	TRBD1	TGTGCCAGCAGCCCAGCGACAGGGCGAGCTAACTATGGCTACACCTTC	CASSPATGRANYGYTF
TRBV5-1	-	TRBJ1-2	-	TGCGCCAGCAGCTCGTCAGGGGACGTAGGTGGCTACACCTTC	CASSSSGDVGGYTF
TRBV18	-	TRBJ1-5	-	TGTGCCAGCTCACTAGAGACAGGGCCCCAGCATTTT	CASSLETGPQHF
TRBV5-6	-	TRBJ2-1	-	TGTGCCAGCAGCTTGCGGGGCCCCTACAATGAGCAGTTCTTC	CASSLRGPYNEQFF
TRBV10-1	few	TRBJ2-7	-	TGCGCCAACGAATCTGGGACCCCCGACCACGAGCAGTACTTC	CANESGTPDHEQYF
TRBV7-8	-	TRBJ2-1	TRBD2	TGTGCCAGCAGCTTGGCCGGGACTAGCGGGGGGTCTCGGGAGCAGTTCTTC	CASSLAGTSGGSREQFF
TRBV27	-	TRBJ2-1	-	TGTGCCAGCAGTCCACTAAATAACATGCTTACCTACAATGAGCAGTTCTTC	CASSPLNNMLTYNEQFF
TRBV9	-	TRBJ1-1	-	TGTGCCAGCAGCGTAGGGAGTTTGACGGGAAACACTGAAGCTTTCTTT	CASSVGSLTGNTEAFF
TRBV28	once	TRBJ1-1	-	TGTGCCAGCAGCCGTACAGGGCTCCTTGGGGCTTTCTTT	CASSRTGLLGAFF
TRBV29-1	-	TRBJ1-2	-	TGCAGCGTCGCCGGGGACACTCAAAACTATGGCTACACCTTC	CSVAGDTQNYGYTF
TRBV6-6	-	TRBJ1-3	TRBD1	TGTGCCAGCAGTTACCCCGGGACAGCTAGTGGAAACACCATATATTTT	CASSYPGTASGNTIYF
TRBV11-2	-	TRBJ1-2	-	TGTGCCAGCAGCCGTACAACGGAAGGCTACACCTTC	CASSRTTEGYTF
TRBV10-1	few	TRBJ2-7	-	TGCGCCAGCAACGCAGGGTCCTACGAGCAGTACTTC	CASNAGSYEQYF
TRBV5-6	-	TRBJ1-2	TRBD1	TGTGCCAGCAGCATCGGGACAGGGAGGAGCTATGGCTACACCTTC	CASSIGTGRSYGYTF
TRBV7-9	-	TRBJ1-6	-	TGTGCCAGCAGCTTGGACGCACCCCTCCACTTT	CASSLDAPLHF
TRBV11-1	-	TRBJ2-1	-	TGTGCCAGCAGCTTAATGGGGGGCGGGTGGAATGAGCAGTTCTTC	CASSLMGGGWNEQFF
TRBV28	-	TRBJ1-5	-	TGTGCCACCAGTCGAATTAGCAATCAGCCCCAGCATTTT	CATSRISNQPQHF
TRBV11-2	-	TRBJ2-3	TRBD2	TGTGCCAGCAGCAGATGGACTAGCGGGACAGATACGCAGTATTTT	CASSRWTSGTDTQYF
TRBV7-9	once	TRBJ2-3	-	TGTGCCAGCAGCCCCCTAGCGACAAGCACAGATACGCAGTATTTT	CASSPLATSTDTQYF
TRBV7-6	once	TRBJ1-3	-	TGTGCCAGCAGCTTGGGGGAGTGGGCTTCTGGAAACACCATATATTTT	CASSLGEWASGNTIYF
TRBV30	-	TRBJ1-4	TRBD1	TGTGCCTGGAGTGTACTGACAGGGAATGAAAAACTGTTTTTT	CAWSVLTGNEKLFF
TRBV4-2	-	TRBJ2-7	-	TGTGCCAGCAGCCGGGACATATCCTACGAGCAGTACTTC	CASSRDISYEQYF
TRBV5-1	-	TRBJ1-6	-	TGCGCCAGCAGCTTGGCCGGTTATTCACCCCTCCACTTT	CASSLAGYSPLHF
TRBV14	-	TRBJ2-2	TRBD2	TGTGCCAGCAGCCCCGGGACTAGCGGGGTTAACGGGGAGCTGTTTTTT	CASSPGTSGVNGELFF
TRBV5-1	-	TRBJ2-7	TRBD1	TGCGCCAGCAGCTTCCGGACAGGGGGAAATTACGAGCAGTACTTC	CASSFRTGGNYEQYF
TRBV29-1	-	TRBJ1-2	-	TGCAGCGTTGAAAGGTGGGGGATCAGTGGCTACACCTTC	CSVERWGISGYTF
TRBV7-9	-	TRBJ1-2	-	TGTGCCAGCAGGGGACCGAGTTCCGGACAGCGCTATGGCTACACCTTC	CASRGPSSGQRYGYTF
TRBV7-9	-	TRBJ1-2	-	TGTGCCAGCAGCAGGGACGGCTATGGCTACACCTTC	CASSRDGYGYTF
TRBV2	-	TRBJ2-5	-	TGTGCCAGCAGTGTGCGGGGAGAAGAGACCCAGTACTTC	CASSVRGEETQYF
TRBV12-3/TRBV12-4	once	TRBJ1-2	TRBD1	TGTGCCAGCAGTACAGGGGACTATGGCTACACCTTC	CASSTGDYGYTF
TRBV19	once	TRBJ2-1	-	TGTGCCAGTAGTCCCCGGGAGACGAAGCGCCTTATAACCACGTCACCTTACAATGAGCAGTTCTTC	CASSPRETKRLITTSPYNEQFF
TRBV5-1	once	TRBJ2-7	TRBD1	TGCGCCAGCAGCTTGGTTTATGGGGCAGGGGGCTACGAGCAGTACTTC	CASSLVYGAGGYEQYF
TRBV11-2	-	TRBJ2-1	TRBD2	TGTGCCAGCAGCTTTACTAGCGGGGGTGACAATGAGCAGTTCTTC	CASSFTSGGDNEQFF
TRBV7-9	-	TRBJ2-4	-	TGTGCCAGCAGCTCGCTCGACAGGACCAAAAACATTCAGTACTTC	CASSSLDRTKNIQYF
TRBV7-9	-	TRBJ1-3	-	TGTGCCAGCAGCTTAGTAGGCTTGGGGAACTCTGGAAACACCATATATTTT	CASSLVGLGNSGNTIYF
TRBV7-2	-	TRBJ2-4	-	TGTGCCAGCAGCTTAATGAGCAGGGGAGCTAAAAACATTCAGTACTTC	CASSLMSRGAKNIQYF
TRBV5-8	-	TRBJ2-5	TRBD1	TGTGCCAGCAGCCGATGGACAGGGGAGGAGGAGACCCAGTACTTC	CASSRWTGEEETQYF
TRBV9	once	TRBJ1-5	-	TGTGCCAGCAGCGTTGGGGAGGGGAGGCAGCCCCAGCATTTT	CASSVGEGRQPQHF
TRBV5-4	-	TRBJ2-3	-	TGTGCCAGCAGCCCGATACTGGGAGCGCTCGATACGCAGTATTTT	CASSPILGALDTQYF